This T cell receptor (beta chain) is drawn from a study of cytomegalovirus exposure and HLA in healthy donors (dated by TCRdb to about 2017). Regarding the complete study: A later analysis indicated that the 95 to 150 validation repertoires were generated on the platform also employed for the 720 or so repertoires of the first cohort. The study aimed to test whether signatures of past pathogen exposure could be identified by cataloging public T cell receptors. In addition to the first cohort of roughly 700 subjects, a separate validation cohort of under 150 different subjects was used. The study combined high-throughput TCR immunosequencing, statistical association of individual TCRs with disease status, and machine learning to predict cytomegalovirus infection status. The investigation overall reported the following: Subsequent analysis determined that TCRs grouped into clusters in the first cohort also showed a tendency toward co-occurrence across the roughly 110 validation repertoires, and roughly 94% of cluster scores exceeded 0. In vitro tests confirmed that three of the cytomegalovirus-associated TCR beta chains recognize cytomegalovirus antigens. A later analysis lacked HLA typing for the validation cohort, so it scored co-occurrence in that cohort across all 130 or so repertoires. Most TCR sequences were seen in very few donors, while some public TCRs were found in many individuals. In the study, about 150 TCR beta chains were listed as associated with cytomegalovirus. In both the original and validation cohorts, the classifier was reported to diagnose cytomegalovirus status with high specificity and sensitivity. It was suggested by the authors that the approach could potentially be generalized to other disease states and immunological phenotypes.

Library preparation was by the immunoSEQ multiplex PCR assay. The authors processed their data as follows. To diagnose cytomegalovirus status from the catalog of TCR beta chain sequences, a statistical classification framework was built. TCRdb obtained this table from immuneACCESS and retained in-frame rearrangements with V and J assigned. These tables miss some clones; where compared with another copy, unresolved V genes account for less than half of the shortfall, and the remainder is unexplained. V and J calls and clone size come straight from that table; D and trimming were deduced from the DNA. This sample is represented by 55,000 to 75,000 clones; about 94% of them were singletons. The top ten clones comprise nearly 4.5% of the sample. Donors formed part of the validation cohort, which comprised over a hundred subjects and was distinct from the first cohort of 670 or so subjects. About this clone: What antigen it recognizes has not been identified. No much larger clonotype is one base removed from it; base qualities were not supplied.

Sequencing input: PBMCs. This clonotype originated in a man aged 18 to 29 in good health and CMV-seropositive.

In nucleotide form, the sequence is TGTGCCAGCAGCTTAGATGGGACAGCGTACCAAGAGACCCAGTACTTC. It codes for CASSLDGTAYQETQYF. The sequence links TRBV7-8 to TRBJ2-5, and 7 bases in between align with TRBD1. Trimming removed 1 base from V and 0 bases from J; the gene matches leave 5 bases unexplained. From the cysteine up to the phenylalanine, the CDR3 has a length of 16 residues. Just the 48-base CDR3 DNA is kept, in frame starting at base 1. The germline V gene supplies CDR1 SGHVS and CDR2 FQNEAQ.